This TCR beta chain was identified in a study of preoperative IRX-2 immunotherapy in early breast cancer (dated by TCRdb to about 2019). What this sample's treatment or condition label stands for: preoperative locoregional IRX-2 cytokine immunotherapy. The samples were obtained from a phase Ib study that tested preoperative, locoregional IRX-2 cytokine immunotherapy meant to prime immune responses. Patients with early-stage breast cancer who were given IRX-2 before surgery served as donors. This clone appeared once. It has no known antigen specificity. There are no base qualities to consult, and no much larger clone falls within one base. CDR1 and CDR2, per the germline V gene, are MDHEN and SYDVKM. The V and J ends are trimmed by 3 bases and 9 bases, leaving 9 bases between them. From the cysteine through the phenylalanine, the CDR3 covers 12 amino acids. Only CDR3 DNA remains: 36 bases, in frame from the first base.

The receptor library was made with the immunoSEQ multiplex PCR assay. Not all clones reach the TCRdb copy of this immuneACCESS table, which keeps in-frame sequences only. Checked studies attribute under half of the gap to unresolved V genes and leave the rest unexplained. This sample is represented by about 32,000 clones; under 85% of them were singletons. 2.5% of the sample belongs to the ten largest clones. Rearrangement joined TRBV28 to TRBJ2-1; the D gene cannot be resolved reliably. The receptor was isolated from a human donor with breast cancer. Sample: lymph node tissue, taken from a patient treated with IRX-2 immunotherapy. The CDR3 protein is CASSFGVGEQFF. The DNA is as follows: TGTGCCAGCAGTTTTGGAGTGGGTGAGCAGTTCTTC.